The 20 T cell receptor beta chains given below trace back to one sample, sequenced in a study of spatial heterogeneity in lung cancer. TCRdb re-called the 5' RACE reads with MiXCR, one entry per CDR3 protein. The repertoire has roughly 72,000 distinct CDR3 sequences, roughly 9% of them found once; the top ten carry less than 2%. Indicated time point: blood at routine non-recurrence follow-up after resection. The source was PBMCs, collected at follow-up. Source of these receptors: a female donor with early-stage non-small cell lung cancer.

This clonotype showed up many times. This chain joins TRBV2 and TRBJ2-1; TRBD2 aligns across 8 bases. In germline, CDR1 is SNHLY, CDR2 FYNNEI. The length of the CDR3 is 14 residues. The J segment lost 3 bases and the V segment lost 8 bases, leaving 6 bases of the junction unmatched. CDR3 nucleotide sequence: TGTGCCAGCCTGGCCCTAGCGGGCTACAATGAGCAGTTCTTC. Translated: CASLALAGYNEQFF. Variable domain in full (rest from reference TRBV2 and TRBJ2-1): EPEVTQTPSHQVTQMGQEVILRCVPISNHLYFYWYRQILGQKVEFLVSFYNNEISEKSEIFDDQFSVERPDGSNFTLKIRSTKLEDSAMYFCASLALAGYNEQFFGPGTRLTVL.

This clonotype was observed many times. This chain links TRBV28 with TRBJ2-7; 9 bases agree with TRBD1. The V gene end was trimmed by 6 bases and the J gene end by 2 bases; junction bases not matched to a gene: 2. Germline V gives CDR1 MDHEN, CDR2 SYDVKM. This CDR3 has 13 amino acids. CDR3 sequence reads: CASSRQGAYEQYF. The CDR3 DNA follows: TGTGCCAGCAGCAGACAGGGGGCCTACGAGCAGTACTTC.

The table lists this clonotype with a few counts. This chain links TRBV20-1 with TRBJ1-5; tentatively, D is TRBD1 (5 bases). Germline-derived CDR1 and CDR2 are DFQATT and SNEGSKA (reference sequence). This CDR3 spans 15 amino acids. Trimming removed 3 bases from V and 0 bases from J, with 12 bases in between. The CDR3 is CSARTPGTSNQPQHF. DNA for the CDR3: TGCAGTGCTAGGACCCCCGGGACTAGCAATCAGCCCCAGCATTTT.

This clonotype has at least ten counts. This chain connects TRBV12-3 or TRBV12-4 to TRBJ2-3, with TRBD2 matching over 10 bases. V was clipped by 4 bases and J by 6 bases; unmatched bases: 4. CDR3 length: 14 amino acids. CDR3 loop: CASSSSGSADTQYF. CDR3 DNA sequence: TGTGCCAGCAGTTCTAGCGGGAGTGCTGATACGCAGTATTTT.

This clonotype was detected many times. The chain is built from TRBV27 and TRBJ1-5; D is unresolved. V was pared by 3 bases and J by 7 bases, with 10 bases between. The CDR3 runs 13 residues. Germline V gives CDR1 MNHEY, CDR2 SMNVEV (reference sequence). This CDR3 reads CASSFTPWQPQHF. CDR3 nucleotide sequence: TGTGCCAGCAGTTTCACGCCATGGCAGCCCCAGCATTTT.

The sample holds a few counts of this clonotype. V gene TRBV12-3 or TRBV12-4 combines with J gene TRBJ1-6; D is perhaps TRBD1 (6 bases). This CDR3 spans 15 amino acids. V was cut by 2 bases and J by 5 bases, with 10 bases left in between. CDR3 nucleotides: TGTGCCAGCAGTTTACAGGACAGAAATAATTCACCCCTCCACTTT. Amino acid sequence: CASSLQDRNNSPLHF.

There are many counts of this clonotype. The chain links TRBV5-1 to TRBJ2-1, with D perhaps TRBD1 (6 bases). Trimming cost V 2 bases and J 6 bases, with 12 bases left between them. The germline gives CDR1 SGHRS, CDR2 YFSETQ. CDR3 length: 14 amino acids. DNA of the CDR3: TGCGCCAGCAGCTTCCGGGTAGGGGGCAATGAGCAGTTCTTC. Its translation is CASSFRVGGNEQFF.

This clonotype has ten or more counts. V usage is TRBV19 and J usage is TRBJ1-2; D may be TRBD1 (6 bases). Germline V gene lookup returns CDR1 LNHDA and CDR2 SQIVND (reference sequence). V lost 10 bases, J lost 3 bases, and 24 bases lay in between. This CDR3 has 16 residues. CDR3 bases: TGTGCCACCCGTTCGGGACACGCTTCCGCCTACTATGGCTACACCTTC. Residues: CATRSGHASAYYGYTF. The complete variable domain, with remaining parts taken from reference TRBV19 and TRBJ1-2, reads DGGITQSPKYLFRKEGQNVTLSCEQNLNHDAMYWYRQDPGQGLRLIYYSQIVNDFQKGDIAEGYSVSREKKESFPLTVTSAQKNPTAFYLCATRSGHASAYYGYTFGSGTRLTVV.

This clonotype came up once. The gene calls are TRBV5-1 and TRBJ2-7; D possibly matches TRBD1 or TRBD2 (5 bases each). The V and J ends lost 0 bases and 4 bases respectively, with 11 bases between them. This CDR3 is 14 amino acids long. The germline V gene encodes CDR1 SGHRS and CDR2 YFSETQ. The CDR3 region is CASSLDPREYEQYF. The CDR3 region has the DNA TGCGCCAGCAGCTTGGACCCCAGGGAGTACGAGCAGTACTTC.

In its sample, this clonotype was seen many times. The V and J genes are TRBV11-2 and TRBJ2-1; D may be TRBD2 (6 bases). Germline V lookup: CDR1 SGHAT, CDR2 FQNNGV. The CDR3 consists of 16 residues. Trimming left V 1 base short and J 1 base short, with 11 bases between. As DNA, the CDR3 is TGTGCCAGCAGCTTAGTGTCCGGGAGATCCTACAATGAGCAGTTCTTC. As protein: CASSLVSGRSYNEQFF.

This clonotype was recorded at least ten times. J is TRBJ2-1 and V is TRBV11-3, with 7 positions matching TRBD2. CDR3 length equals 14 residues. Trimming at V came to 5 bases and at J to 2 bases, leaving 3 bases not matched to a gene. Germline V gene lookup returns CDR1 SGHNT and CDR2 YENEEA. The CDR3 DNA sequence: TGTGCCAGCAGCCCCGGGACTACCTACAATGAGCAGTTCTTC. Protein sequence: CASSPGTTYNEQFF.

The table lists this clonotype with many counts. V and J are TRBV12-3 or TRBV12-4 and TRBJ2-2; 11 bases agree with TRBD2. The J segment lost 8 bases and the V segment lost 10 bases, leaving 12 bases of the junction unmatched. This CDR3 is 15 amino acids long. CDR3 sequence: CATSTGTSGVGELFF. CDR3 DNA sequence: TGTGCCACCTCGACCGGGACTAGCGGAGTAGGGGAGCTGTTTTTT.

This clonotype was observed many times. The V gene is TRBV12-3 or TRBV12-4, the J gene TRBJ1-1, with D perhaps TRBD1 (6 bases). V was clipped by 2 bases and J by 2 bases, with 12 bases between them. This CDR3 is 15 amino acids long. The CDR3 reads CASSLMAGVNTEAFF. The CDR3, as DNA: TGTGCCAGCAGTTTAATGGCAGGGGTTAACACTGAAGCTTTCTTT.

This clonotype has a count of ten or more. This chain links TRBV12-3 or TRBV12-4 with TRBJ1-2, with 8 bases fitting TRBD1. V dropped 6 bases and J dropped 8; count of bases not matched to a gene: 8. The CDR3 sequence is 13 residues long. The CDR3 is CASRIRGRGGYTF. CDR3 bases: TGTGCCAGCAGGATCAGGGGGCGGGGAGGCTACACCTTC.

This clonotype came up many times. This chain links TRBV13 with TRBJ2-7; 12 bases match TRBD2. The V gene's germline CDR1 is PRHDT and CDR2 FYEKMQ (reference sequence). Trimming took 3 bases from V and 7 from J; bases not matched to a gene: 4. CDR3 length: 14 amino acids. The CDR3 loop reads CASSLRLAGVEQYF. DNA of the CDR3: TGTGCCAGCAGCTTGAGACTAGCGGGAGTTGAGCAGTACTTC.

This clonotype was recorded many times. For the CDR3, the DNA is TGTGCCAGCAGTTTAATCCGGAACGAGCAGTACTTC. Protein: CASSLIRNEQYF. The chain couples TRBV28 to TRBJ2-7; D unresolved. CDR1 and CDR2 (germline): MDHEN, SYDVKM. The CDR3 loop spans 12 amino acids. The germline V and J ends were trimmed by 2 bases and 5 bases, with 7 bases remaining between them. Combining the CDR3 with reference TRBV28 and TRBJ2-7 gives the whole variable domain DVKVTQSSRYLVKRTGEKVFLECVQDMDHENMFWYRQDPGLGLRLIYFSYDVKMKEKGDIPEGYSVSREKKERFSLILESASTNQTSMYLCASSLIRNEQYFGPGTRLTVT.

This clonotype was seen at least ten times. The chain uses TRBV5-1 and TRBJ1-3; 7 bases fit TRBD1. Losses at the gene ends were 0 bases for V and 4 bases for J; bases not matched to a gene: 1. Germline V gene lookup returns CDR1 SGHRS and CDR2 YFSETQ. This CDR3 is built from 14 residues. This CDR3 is CASSLGTGGNTIYF. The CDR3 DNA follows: TGCGCCAGCAGCTTGGGGACAGGAGGAAACACCATATATTTT.

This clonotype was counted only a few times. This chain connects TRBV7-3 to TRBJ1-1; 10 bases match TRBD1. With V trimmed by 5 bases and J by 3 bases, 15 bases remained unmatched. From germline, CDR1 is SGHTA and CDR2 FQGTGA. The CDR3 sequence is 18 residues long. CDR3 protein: CASSPGPGTGVGHTEAFF. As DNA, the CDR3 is TGTGCCAGCAGCCCGGGACCAGGGACAGGGGTTGGTCACACTGAAGCTTTCTTT.

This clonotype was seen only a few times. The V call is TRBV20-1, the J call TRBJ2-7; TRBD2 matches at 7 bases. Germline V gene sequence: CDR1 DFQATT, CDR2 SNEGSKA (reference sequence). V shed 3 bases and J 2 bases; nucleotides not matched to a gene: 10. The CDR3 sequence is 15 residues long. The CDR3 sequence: CSASYGLAVTYEQYF. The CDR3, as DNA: TGCAGTGCTAGTTATGGGCTAGCGGTTACCTACGAGCAGTACTTC.

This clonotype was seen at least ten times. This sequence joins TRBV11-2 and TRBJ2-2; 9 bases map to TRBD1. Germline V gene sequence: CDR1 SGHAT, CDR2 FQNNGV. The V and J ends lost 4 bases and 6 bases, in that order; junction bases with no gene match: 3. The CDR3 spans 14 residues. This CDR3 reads CASSWGQGAGELFF. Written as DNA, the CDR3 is TGTGCCAGCAGCTGGGGACAGGGCGCCGGGGAGCTGTTTTTT.